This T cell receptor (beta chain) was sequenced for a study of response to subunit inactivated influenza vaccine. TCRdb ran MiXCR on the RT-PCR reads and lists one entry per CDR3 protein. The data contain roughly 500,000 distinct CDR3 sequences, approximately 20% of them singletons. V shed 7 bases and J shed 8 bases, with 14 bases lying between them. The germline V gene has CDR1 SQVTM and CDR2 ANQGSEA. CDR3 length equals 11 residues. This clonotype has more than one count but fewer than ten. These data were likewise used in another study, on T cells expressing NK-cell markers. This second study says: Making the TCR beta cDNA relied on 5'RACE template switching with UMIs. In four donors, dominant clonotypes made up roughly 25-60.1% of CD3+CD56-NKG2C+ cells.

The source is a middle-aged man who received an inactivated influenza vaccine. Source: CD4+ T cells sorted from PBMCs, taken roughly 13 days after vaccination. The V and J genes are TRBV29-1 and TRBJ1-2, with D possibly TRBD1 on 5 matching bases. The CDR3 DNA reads TGCAGCGCCCCGGGGGTTGGGGGCTACACCTTC. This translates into CSAPGVGGYTF.